This note documents a single T cell receptor beta chain sequence. Its matching antigen is unknown. This sample is part of a study of long-term antiretroviral therapy in people with HIV. Overall study findings and caveats: Repertoires with HIV possessed tighter CDR3 length spans than those of controls. In samples taken after ART, diversity increased but remained below transplant donor control levels. Samples were collected from about 2004 to 2018 under possibly less effective ART regimens.

The length of the CDR3 is 16 residues. V shed 3 bases, J shed 2 bases, and the junction held 5 bases outside the gene matches. CDR1 and CDR2 from the germline V gene are ENHRY and SYGVKD. The assay used was immunoSEQ (version v3.0), run at survey level. Assay: immunoSEQ multiplex PCR; the TCRdb copy retains only in-frame clones and omits some. The data contain some 27,000 clones, over 80% of them singletons. The sequenced sample was unsorted PBMCs, obtained 0.4 years after starting antiretroviral therapy. This TCR was sampled from a young man with HIV. The chain links TRBV10-3 to TRBJ2-1; TRBD2 matches 9 bases. The CDR3 protein is CAISEQAGGAYNEQFF. CDR3 DNA sequence: TGTGCCATCAGTGAACAAGCGGGAGGAGCCTACAATGAGCAGTTCTTC.